This TCR beta chain was sequenced during a study of PD-1 blockade in mismatch repair-deficient tumors. Profiled with immunoSEQ multiplex PCR; TCRdb holds only in-frame clones, not every one. This sample has approximately 130,000 clones; more than 85% occur once, and the top ten carry 13%. The CDR3 sequence is 21 residues long. Per the germline V gene, CDR1 is MGHRA and CDR2 is YSYEKL. Unmatched junction bases numbered 18, after V lost 0 bases and J lost 0 bases. The J gene is TRBJ1-1, the V gene TRBV4-1; 8 bases map to TRBD1. Specimen: peripheral blood, collected 44 weeks after starting pembrolizumab. The clonotype was recovered from an adult with mismatch repair-deficient cancer. CDR3 sequence reads: CASSQESPSGGVSLMNTEAFF. The CDR3 region has the DNA TGCGCCAGCAGCCAAGAGTCCCCCTCAGGGGGCGTTTCCCTAATGAACACTGAAGCTTTCTTT.